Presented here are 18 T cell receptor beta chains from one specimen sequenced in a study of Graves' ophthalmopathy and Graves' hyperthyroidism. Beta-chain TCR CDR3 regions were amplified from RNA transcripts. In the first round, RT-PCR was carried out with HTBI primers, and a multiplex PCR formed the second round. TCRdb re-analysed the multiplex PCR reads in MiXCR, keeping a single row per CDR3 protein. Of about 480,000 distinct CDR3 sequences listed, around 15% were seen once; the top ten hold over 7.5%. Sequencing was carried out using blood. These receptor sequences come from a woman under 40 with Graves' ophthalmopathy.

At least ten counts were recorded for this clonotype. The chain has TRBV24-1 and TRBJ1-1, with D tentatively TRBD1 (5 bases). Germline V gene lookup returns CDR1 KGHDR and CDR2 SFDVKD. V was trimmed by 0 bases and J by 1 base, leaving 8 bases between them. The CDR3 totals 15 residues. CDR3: CATSDLTRANTEAFF. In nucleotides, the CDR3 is TGTGCCACCAGTGATTTGACCAGGGCGAACACTGAAGCTTTCTTT.

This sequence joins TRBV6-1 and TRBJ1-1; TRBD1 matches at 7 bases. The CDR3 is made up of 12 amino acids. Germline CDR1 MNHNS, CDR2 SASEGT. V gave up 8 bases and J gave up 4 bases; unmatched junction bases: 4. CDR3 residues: CASQRGPTEAFF. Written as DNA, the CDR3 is TGTGCCAGCCAGAGGGGGCCCACTGAAGCTTTCTTT.

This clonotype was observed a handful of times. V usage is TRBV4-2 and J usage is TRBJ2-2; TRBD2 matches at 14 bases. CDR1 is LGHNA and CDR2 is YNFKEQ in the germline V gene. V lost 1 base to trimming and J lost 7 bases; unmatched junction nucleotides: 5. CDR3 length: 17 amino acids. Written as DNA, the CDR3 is TGTGCCAGCAGCCAAGGACTAGCGGGGGGGCCTGGCGGGGAGCTGTTTTTT. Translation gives CASSQGLAGGPGGELFF.

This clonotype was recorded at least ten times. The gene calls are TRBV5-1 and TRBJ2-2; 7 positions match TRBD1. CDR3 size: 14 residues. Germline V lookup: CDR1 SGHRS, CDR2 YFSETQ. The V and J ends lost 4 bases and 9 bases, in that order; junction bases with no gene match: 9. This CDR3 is CASSPGQLTRELFF. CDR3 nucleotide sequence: TGCGCCAGCAGCCCGGGACAGTTGACCCGGGAGCTGTTTTTT. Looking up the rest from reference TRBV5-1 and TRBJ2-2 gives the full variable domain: KAGVTQTPRYLIKTRGQQVTLSCSPISGHRSVSWYQQTPGQGLQFLFEYFSETQRNKGNFPGRFSGRQFSNSRSEMNVSTLELGDSALYLCASSPGQLTRELFFGEGSRLTVL.

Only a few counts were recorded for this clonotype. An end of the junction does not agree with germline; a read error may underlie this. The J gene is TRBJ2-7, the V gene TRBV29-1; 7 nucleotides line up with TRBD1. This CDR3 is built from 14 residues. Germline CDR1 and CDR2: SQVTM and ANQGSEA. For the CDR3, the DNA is TGCAGCGTTGAGGTCTCGGGACAGAGCTACGGGCAGTACTTC. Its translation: CSVEVSGQSYGQYF.

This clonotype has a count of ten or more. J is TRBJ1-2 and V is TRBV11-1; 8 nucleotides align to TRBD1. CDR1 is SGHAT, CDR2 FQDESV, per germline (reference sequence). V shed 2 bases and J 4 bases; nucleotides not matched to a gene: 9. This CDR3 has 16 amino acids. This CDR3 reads CASSLRGQGEGYGYTF. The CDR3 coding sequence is TGTGCCAGCAGCTTAAGAGGACAGGGTGAGGGCTATGGCTACACCTTC.

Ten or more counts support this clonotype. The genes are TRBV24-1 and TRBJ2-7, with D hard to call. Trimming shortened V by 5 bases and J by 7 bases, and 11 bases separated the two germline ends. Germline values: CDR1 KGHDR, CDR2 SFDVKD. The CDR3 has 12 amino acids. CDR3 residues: CATSGPGEEQYF. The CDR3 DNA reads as TGTGCCACCAGTGGTCCGGGTGAGGAGCAGTACTTC.

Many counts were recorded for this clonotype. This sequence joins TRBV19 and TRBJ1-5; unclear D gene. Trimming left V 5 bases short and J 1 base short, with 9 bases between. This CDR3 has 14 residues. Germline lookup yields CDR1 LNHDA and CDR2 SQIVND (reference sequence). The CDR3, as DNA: TGTGCCAGTAGTCGCGGCGGGAGCAATCAGCCCCAGCATTTT. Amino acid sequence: CASSRGGSNQPQHF.

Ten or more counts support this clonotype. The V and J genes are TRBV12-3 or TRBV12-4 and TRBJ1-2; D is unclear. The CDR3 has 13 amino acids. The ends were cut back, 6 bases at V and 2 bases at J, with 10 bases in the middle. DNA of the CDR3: TGTGCCAGCAGCACCGCTGTAAACTATGGCTACACCTTC. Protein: CASSTAVNYGYTF.

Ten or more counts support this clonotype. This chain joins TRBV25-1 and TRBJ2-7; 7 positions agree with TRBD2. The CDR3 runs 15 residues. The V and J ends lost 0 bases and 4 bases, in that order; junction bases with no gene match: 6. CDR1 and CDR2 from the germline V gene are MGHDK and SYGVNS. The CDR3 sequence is CASSEYGGSSYEQYF. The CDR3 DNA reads TGTGCCAGCAGTGAATACGGGGGGTCTTCTTACGAGCAGTACTTC.

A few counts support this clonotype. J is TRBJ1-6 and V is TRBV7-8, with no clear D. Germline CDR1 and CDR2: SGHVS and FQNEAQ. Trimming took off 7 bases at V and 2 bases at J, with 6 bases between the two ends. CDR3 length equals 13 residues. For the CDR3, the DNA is TGTGCCAGCACCGAGGCCTATAATTCACCCCTCCACTTT. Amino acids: CASTEAYNSPLHF.

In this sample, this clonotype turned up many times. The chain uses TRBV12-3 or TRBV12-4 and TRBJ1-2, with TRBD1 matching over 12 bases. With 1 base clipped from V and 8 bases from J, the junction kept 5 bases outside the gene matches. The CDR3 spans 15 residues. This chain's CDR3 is CASSLGGTGGEGYTF. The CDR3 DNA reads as TGTGCCAGCAGTTTAGGAGGGACAGGGGGCGAAGGCTACACCTTC.

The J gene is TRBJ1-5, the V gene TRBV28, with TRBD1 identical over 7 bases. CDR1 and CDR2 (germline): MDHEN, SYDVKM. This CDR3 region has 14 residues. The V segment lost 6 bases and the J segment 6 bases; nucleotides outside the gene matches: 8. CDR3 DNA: TGTGCCAGCAGCCTACCAGGGGGATCTCAGCCCCAGCATTTT. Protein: CASSLPGGSQPQHF.

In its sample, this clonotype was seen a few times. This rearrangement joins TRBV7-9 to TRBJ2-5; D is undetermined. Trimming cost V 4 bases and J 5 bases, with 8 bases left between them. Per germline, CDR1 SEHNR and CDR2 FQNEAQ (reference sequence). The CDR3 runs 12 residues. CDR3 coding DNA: TGTGCCAGCAGCTATAACGTGGAGACCCAGTACTTC. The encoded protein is CASSYNVETQYF.

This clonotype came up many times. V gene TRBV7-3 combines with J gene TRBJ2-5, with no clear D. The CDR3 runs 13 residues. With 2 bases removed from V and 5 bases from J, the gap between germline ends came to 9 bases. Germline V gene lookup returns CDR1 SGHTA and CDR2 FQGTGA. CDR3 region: CASSLSFAETQYF. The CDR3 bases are TGTGCCAGCAGCTTATCCTTCGCGGAGACCCAGTACTTC.

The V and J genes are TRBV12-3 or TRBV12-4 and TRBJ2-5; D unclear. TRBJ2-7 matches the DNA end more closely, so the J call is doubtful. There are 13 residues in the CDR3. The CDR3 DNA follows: TGTGCCAGCAGTTTTGGCGGCGGTTTCGAGCAGTACTTC. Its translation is CASSFGGGFEQYF.

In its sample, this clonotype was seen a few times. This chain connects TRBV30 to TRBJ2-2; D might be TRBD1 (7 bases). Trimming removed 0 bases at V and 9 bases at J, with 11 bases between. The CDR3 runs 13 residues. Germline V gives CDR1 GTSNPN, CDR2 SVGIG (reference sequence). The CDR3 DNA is TGTGCCTGGAGTGTGGAGGGGGCCCGGGAGCTGTTTTTT. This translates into CAWSVEGARELFF.

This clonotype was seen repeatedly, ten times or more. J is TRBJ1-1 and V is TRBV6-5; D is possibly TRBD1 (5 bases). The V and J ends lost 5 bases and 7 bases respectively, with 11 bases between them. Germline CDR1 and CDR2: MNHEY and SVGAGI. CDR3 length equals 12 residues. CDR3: CASSRGGFEAFF. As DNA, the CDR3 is TGTGCCAGCAGTCGGGGCGGGTTTGAAGCTTTCTTT.